This T cell receptor (beta chain) was identified in a study of cytomegalovirus exposure and HLA in healthy donors. This CDR3 comprises 14 residues. The germline V gene encodes CDR1 MNHEY and CDR2 SVGAGI. Trimming shortened V by 2 bases and J by 10 bases, and 12 bases separated the two germline ends. This clone was seen more than once but under ten times. The target antigen is unknown. Primers included in the PCR were 60 Vbeta and 13 Jbeta primers. TCRdb keeps only in-frame clones here, not all; method: immunoSEQ multiplex PCR. In the table there are approximately 200,000 clones, 70% to 85% of which are singletons. Overall study findings and caveats: Cytomegalovirus-associated status was assigned to about 160 TCR beta chains. Previous analysis showed most TCR beta V segments were productive about 87% or about 30% of the time.

This TCR came from a girl aged 2 to 9 in good health and CMV-seronegative. The J gene is TRBJ1-6, the V gene TRBV6-5; TRBD1 might be the D (6 bases). The sample was PBMCs. This CDR3 reads CASSYDRSRSPLHF. The CDR3 DNA follows: TGTGCCAGCAGTTACGACAGGTCGCGGTCACCCCTCCACTTT.